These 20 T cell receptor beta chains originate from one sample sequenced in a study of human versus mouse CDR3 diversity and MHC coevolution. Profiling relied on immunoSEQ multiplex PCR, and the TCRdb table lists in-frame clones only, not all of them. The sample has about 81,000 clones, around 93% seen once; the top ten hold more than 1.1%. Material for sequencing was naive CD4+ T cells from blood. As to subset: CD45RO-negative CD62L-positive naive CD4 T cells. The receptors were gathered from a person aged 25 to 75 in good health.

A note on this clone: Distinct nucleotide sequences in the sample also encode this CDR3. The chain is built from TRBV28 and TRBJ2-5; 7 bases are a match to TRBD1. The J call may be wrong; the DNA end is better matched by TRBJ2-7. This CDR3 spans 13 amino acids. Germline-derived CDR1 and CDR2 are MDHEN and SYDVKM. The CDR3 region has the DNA TGTGCCAGCAGTTCGGGACAGACGTACGAGCAGTACTTC. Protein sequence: CASSSGQTYEQYF.

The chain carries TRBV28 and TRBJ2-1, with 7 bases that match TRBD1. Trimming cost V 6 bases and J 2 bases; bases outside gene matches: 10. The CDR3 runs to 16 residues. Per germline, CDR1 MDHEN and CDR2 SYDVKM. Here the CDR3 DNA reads TGTGCCAGCAGGAGAATCAGGGGGTTGGCCTACAATGAGCAGTTCTTC. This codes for CASRRIRGLAYNEQFF.

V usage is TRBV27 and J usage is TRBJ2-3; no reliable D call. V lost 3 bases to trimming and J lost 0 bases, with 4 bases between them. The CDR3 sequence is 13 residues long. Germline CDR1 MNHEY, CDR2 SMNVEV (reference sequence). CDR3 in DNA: TGTGCCAGCAGTTTCCTCAGCACAGATACGCAGTATTTT. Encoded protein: CASSFLSTDTQYF.

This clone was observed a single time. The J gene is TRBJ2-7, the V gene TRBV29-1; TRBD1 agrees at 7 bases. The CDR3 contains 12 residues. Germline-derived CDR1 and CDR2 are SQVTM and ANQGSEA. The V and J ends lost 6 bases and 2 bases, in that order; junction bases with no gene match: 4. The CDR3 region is CSVRTGPYEQYF. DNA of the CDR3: TGCAGCGTCAGGACAGGCCCCTACGAGCAGTACTTC.

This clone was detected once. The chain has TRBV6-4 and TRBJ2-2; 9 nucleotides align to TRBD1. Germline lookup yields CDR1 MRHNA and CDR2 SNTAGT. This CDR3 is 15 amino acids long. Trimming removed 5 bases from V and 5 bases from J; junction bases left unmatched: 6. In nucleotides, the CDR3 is TGTGCCAGCAGTCCGGACAGGGGAAGGACCGGGGAGCTGTTTTTT. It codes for CASSPDRGRTGELFF.

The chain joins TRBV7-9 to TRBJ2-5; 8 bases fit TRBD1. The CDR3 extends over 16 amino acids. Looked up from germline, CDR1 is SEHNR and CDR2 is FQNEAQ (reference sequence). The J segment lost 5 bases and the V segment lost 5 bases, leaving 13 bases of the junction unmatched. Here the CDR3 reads CASSPGQGGGEETQYF. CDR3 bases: TGTGCCAGCAGCCCCGGACAGGGTGGGGGCGAGGAGACCCAGTACTTC.

CDR3 protein: CASSVATGNNSPLHF. The CDR3, as DNA: TGTGCCAGCAGCGTAGCGACAGGAAATAATTCACCCCTCCACTTT. The chain has TRBV9 and TRBJ1-6, with D tentatively TRBD1 (6 bases). CDR3 length: 15 residues. Trimming cost V 0 bases and J 5 bases, with 9 bases left between them. Looked up from germline, CDR1 is SGDLS and CDR2 is YYNGEE.

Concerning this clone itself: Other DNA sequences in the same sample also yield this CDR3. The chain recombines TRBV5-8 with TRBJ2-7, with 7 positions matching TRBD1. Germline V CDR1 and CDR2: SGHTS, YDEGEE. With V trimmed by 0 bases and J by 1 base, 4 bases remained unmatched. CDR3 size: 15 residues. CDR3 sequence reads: CASSLGQGGSYEQYF. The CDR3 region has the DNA TGTGCCAGCAGCTTGGGACAGGGCGGGTCCTACGAGCAGTACTTC.

The CDR3 nucleotides are TGTGCCAGCAGCGGAGGCATGACCAACCCACTCCTCTACGAGCAGTACTTC. Translation: CASSGGMTNPLLYEQYF. The rearrangement uses TRBV5-6 and TRBJ2-7; possibly TRBD2 for D (5 bases). Germline CDR1 SGHDT, CDR2 YYEEEE. With 4 bases removed from V and 3 bases from J, the gap between germline ends came to 23 bases. The CDR3 extends over 17 amino acids.

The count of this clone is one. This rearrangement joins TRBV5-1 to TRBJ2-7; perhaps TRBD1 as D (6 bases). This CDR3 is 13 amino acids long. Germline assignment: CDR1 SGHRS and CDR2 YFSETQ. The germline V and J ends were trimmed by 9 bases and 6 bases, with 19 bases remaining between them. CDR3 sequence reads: CATTTPGTTEQYF. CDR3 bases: TGCGCCACCACCACCCCGGGGACAACCGAGCAGTACTTC.

Written as DNA, the CDR3 is TGTGCCAGCAGCCTTGGACAGGTTCCCTATGGCTACACCTTC. Residues: CASSLGQVPYGYTF. V usage is TRBV5-5 and J usage is TRBJ1-2, with TRBD1 matching over 7 bases. The CDR3 extends over 14 amino acids. V trimming: 4 bases; J trimming: 4 bases; junction bases outside the gene matches: 7. Germline V gives CDR1 SGHKS, CDR2 YYEKEE (reference sequence).

This chain's CDR3 is CASSLGTAVGAGGYTF. In nucleotides, the CDR3 is TGTGCCAGCAGCCTAGGGACCGCCGTTGGCGCGGGGGGCTACACCTTC. This sequence joins TRBV5-5 and TRBJ1-2; possible D gene TRBD1, 5 bases. The CDR3 consists of 16 residues. V was trimmed by 4 bases and J by 8 bases, leaving 24 bases between them. CDR1 SGHKS and CDR2 YYEKEE come from the germline V gene (reference sequence). Looking up the rest from reference TRBV5-5 and TRBJ1-2 gives the full variable domain: DAGVTQSPTHLIKTRGQQVTLRCSPISGHKSVSWYQQVLGQGPQFIFQYYEKEERGRGNFPDRFSARQFPNYSSELNVNALLLGDSALYLCASSLGTAVGAGGYTFGSGTRLTVV.

In DNA, the CDR3 is TGTGCCAGCTCACAGTCAACAGGGGGCCAGGAGACCCAGTACTTC. Amino acids: CASSQSTGGQETQYF. The chain recombines TRBV18 with TRBJ2-5; the match to TRBD1 covers 9 bases. Germline trimming cut 4 bases from V and 5 bases from J; bases unmatched to any gene: 8. CDR3 size: 15 residues. Germline lookup yields CDR1 KGHSH and CDR2 LQKENI.

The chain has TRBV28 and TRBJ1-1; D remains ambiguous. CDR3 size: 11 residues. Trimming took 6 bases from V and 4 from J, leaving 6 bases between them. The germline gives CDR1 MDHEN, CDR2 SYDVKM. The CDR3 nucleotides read TGTGCCAGCAGCACCGGCACTGAAGCTTTCTTT. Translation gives CASSTGTEAFF.

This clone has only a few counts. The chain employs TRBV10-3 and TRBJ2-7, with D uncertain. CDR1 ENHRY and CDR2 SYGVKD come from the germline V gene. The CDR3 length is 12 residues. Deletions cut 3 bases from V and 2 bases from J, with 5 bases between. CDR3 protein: CAISETPYEQYF. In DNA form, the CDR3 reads TGTGCCATCAGTGAAACACCCTACGAGCAGTACTTC.

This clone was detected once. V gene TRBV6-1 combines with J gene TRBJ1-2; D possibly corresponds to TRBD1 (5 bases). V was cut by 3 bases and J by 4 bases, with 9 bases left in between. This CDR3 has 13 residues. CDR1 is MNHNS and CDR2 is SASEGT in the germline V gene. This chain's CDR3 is CASSERQIYGYTF. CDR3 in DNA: TGTGCCAGCAGTGAGAGACAGATCTATGGCTACACCTTC.

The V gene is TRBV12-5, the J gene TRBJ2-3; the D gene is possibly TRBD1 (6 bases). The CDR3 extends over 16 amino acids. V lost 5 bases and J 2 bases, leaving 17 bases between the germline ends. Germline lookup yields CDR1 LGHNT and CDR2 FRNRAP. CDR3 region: CASGRTRGTITDTQYF. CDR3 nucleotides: TGTGCTAGTGGTCGTACGAGGGGGACAATCACAGATACGCAGTATTTT.

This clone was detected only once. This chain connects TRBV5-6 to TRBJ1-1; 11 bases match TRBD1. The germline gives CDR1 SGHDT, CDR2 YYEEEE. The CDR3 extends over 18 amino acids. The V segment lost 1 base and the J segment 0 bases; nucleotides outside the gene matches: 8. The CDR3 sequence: CASSLPGTGGRLNTEAFF. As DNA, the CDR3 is TGTGCCAGCAGCTTGCCTGGGACAGGGGGGCGATTGAACACTGAAGCTTTCTTT.

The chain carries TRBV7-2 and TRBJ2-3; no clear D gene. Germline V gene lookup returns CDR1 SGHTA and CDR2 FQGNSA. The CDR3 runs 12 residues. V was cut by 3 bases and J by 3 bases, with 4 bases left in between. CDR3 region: CASSLRTDTQYF. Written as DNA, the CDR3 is TGTGCCAGCAGCTTGAGGACAGATACGCAGTATTTT.

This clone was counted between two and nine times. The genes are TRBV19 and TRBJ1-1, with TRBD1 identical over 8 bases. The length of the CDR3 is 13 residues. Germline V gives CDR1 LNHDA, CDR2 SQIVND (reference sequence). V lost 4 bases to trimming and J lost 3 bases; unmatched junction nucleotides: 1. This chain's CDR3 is CASSTQGDTEAFF. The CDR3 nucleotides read TGTGCCAGTAGTACACAGGGGGACACTGAAGCTTTCTTT. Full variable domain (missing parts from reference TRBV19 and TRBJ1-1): DGGITQSPKYLFRKEGQNVTLSCEQNLNHDAMYWYRQDPGQGLRLIYYSQIVNDFQKGDIAEGYSVSREKKESFPLTVTSAQKNPTAFYLCASSTQGDTEAFFGQGTRLTVV.